The 18 T cell receptor beta chains presented below share a single source sample, sequenced in a study of shared T cell receptors in the human thymus. Assay used: immunoSEQ multiplex PCR; TCRdb lists only in-frame clones, some missing. The sample has 540,000 or so clones, 75% to 80% seen once. This sample was also put to use in a study of human thymus T cells.

Sequenced: thymocytes. The receptors were sampled from a boy in the first two years of life with a congenital heart defect.

The rearrangement joins TRBV29-1 to TRBJ2-7; TRBD1 matches 8 bases. Germline trimming cut 7 bases from V and 3 bases from J; bases unmatched to any gene: 5. The germline V gene has CDR1 SQVTM and CDR2 ANQGSEA. This CDR3 contains 12 residues. Written as DNA, the CDR3 is TGCAGCGGAAGGGACAGGCACTACGAGCAGTACTTC. It is translated as CSGRDRHYEQYF.

The chain carries TRBV7-9 and TRBJ2-2, with TRBD1 as a possible D gene (5 bases). Germline loops: CDR1 SEHNR, CDR2 FQNEAQ (reference sequence). The CDR3 spans 16 residues. With 2 bases removed from V and 3 bases from J, the gap between germline ends came to 13 bases. CDR3 residues: CASSLLGRADTGELFF. The DNA for the CDR3 is TGTGCCAGCAGCTTATTAGGCAGGGCGGACACCGGGGAGCTGTTTTTT.

The chain uses TRBV7-9 and TRBJ2-3; TRBD2 matches at 16 bases. V lost 5 bases to trimming and J lost 2 bases; unmatched junction nucleotides: 10. The CDR3 has 19 amino acids. CDR1 and CDR2 from the germline V gene are SEHNR and FQNEAQ (reference sequence). DNA for the CDR3: TGTGCCAGCAGCGGAGTGGGGACTAGCGGGAGGGTCAACACAGATACGCAGTATTTT. Its protein is CASSGVGTSGRVNTDTQYF. Full variable domain (remainder filled in from reference TRBV7-9 and TRBJ2-3): DTGVSQNPRHKITKRGQNVTFRCDPISEHNRLYWYRQTLGQGPEFLTYFQNEAQLEKSRLLSDRFSAERPKGSFSTLEIQRTEQGDSAMYLCASSGVGTSGRVNTDTQYFGPGTRLTVL.

The chain has TRBV28 and TRBJ2-3; TRBD1 might be the D (6 bases). The V end lost 6 bases, the J end lost 5 bases, and 24 bases lay between the germline ends. The CDR3 contains 17 residues. Germline values: CDR1 MDHEN, CDR2 SYDVKM. CDR3 amino acids: CASSISFADRWGDTQYF. The CDR3 nucleotides are TGTGCCAGCAGCATTTCCTTCGCCGACAGGTGGGGAGATACGCAGTATTTT. The full variable domain, in which reference TRBV28 and TRBJ2-3 provide the parts outside the CDR3, is DVKVTQSSRYLVKRTGEKVFLECVQDMDHENMFWYRQDPGLGLRLIYFSYDVKMKEKGDIPEGYSVSREKKERFSLILESASTNQTSMYLCASSISFADRWGDTQYFGPGTRLTVL.

CDR3 nucleotide sequence: TGTGCCAGCAGTCCCCGACAGGGGGCCCCCCAAATTACTGGCTACACCTTC. It yields the protein CASSPRQGAPQITGYTF. The V gene is TRBV27, the J gene TRBJ1-2, with 10 bases matching TRBD1. The CDR3 loop spans 17 amino acids. V trimming: 5 bases; J trimming: 7 bases; junction bases outside the gene matches: 16. The germline CDR1 and CDR2 sequences are MNHEY and SMNVEV (reference sequence).

The chain recombines TRBV10-1 with TRBJ2-1; TRBD2 aligns across 7 bases. Germline trimming cut 3 bases from V and 2 bases from J; bases unmatched to any gene: 16. CDR1 is WNHNN and CDR2 is SYGVQD in the germline V gene (reference sequence). This CDR3 contains 19 residues. CDR3 sequence: CASSDGSTSDRRTYNEQFF. CDR3 nucleotide sequence: TGCGCCAGCAGTGACGGGAGCACTAGCGACAGAAGGACCTACAATGAGCAGTTCTTC.

The gene calls are TRBV28 and TRBJ2-3; weak D call: TRBD2 (7 bases). Trimming stripped 6 bases from V and 1 base from J, with 14 bases between. The CDR3 is 15 amino acids. The germline gives CDR1 MDHEN, CDR2 SYDVKM. CDR3 protein: CASRMRGRGTDTQYF. In DNA, the CDR3 is TGTGCCAGCAGAATGAGGGGGAGGGGCACAGATACGCAGTATTTT.

This clone appeared a few times. The chain has TRBV19 and TRBJ1-2; 11 nucleotides agree with TRBD1. Losses at the gene ends were 5 bases for V and 0 bases for J; bases not matched to a gene: 8. This CDR3 has 17 amino acids. CDR1 LNHDA and CDR2 SQIVND come from the germline V gene (reference sequence). CDR3 in amino acids: CASSRGTGGISNYGYTF. The DNA for the CDR3 is TGTGCCAGTAGTCGCGGGACAGGGGGGATATCTAACTATGGCTACACCTTC.

V usage is TRBV10-2 and J usage is TRBJ2-5; TRBD1 is a possible D gene (6 bases). Looked up from germline, CDR1 is WSHSY and CDR2 is SAAADI. The germline V and J ends were trimmed by 4 bases and 2 bases, with 20 bases remaining between them. CDR3 length: 17 residues. The CDR3 here is CASSVPGQPGDQETQYF. In DNA, the CDR3 is TGCGCCAGCAGTGTCCCGGGACAACCTGGGGATCAAGAGACCCAGTACTTC.

In this sample, this clone turned up once. V and J are TRBV10-2 and TRBJ2-7; 11 bases line up with TRBD2. The V segment lost 4 bases and the J segment 6 bases; nucleotides outside the gene matches: 20. The CDR3 consists of 19 residues. Germline V gene data show CDR1 as WSHSY and CDR2 as SAAADI. CDR3: CASSASGTSGSLCPGEQYF. In DNA form, the CDR3 reads TGCGCCAGCAGTGCATCCGGCACTAGCGGGAGCCTCTGTCCAGGCGAGCAGTACTTC.

This chain uses TRBV5-6 with TRBJ2-1; 11 bases line up with TRBD2. The V gene's germline CDR1 is SGHDT and CDR2 YYEEEE. V lost 0 bases to trimming and J lost 9 bases; unmatched junction nucleotides: 14. The CDR3 runs 18 residues. The CDR3: CASSLESTSGSIKGEQFF. Here the CDR3 DNA reads TGTGCCAGCAGCTTGGAATCCACTAGCGGGAGCATTAAGGGTGAGCAGTTCTTC.

The J gene is TRBJ1-1, the V gene TRBV28; 7 positions agree with TRBD1. The CDR3 totals 14 residues. Per germline, CDR1 MDHEN and CDR2 SYDVKM. V lost 5 bases to trimming and J lost 0 bases; unmatched junction nucleotides: 3. In DNA, the CDR3 is TGTGCCAGCAGTCCGGGACAGCTGAACACTGAAGCTTTCTTT. It is translated as CASSPGQLNTEAFF.

The rearrangement uses TRBV2 and TRBJ2-1; the match to TRBD2 covers 12 bases. Germline lookup yields CDR1 SNHLY and CDR2 FYNNEI. The CDR3 has 14 residues. V was clipped by 7 bases and J by 8 bases; unmatched bases: 6. The CDR3 here is CASTLAGGPDEQFF. Written as DNA, the CDR3 is TGTGCCAGCACCCTAGCGGGAGGGCCGGATGAGCAGTTCTTC.

The V gene is TRBV7-8, the J gene TRBJ2-7; 8 positions agree with TRBD2. Trimming removed 5 bases from V and 1 base from J; junction bases left unmatched: 13. The CDR3 covers 17 residues. Germline V gene sequence: CDR1 SGHVS, CDR2 FQNEAQ. This chain's CDR3 is CASSPQALREVSYEQYF. The CDR3 DNA follows: TGTGCCAGCAGCCCTCAAGCGTTGCGGGAGGTTTCCTACGAGCAGTACTTC. Together with reference TRBV7-8 and TRBJ2-7, the CDR3 gives the full variable domain: GAGVSQSPRYKVAKRGQDVALRCDPISGHVSLFWYQQALGQGPEFLTYFQNEAQLDKSGLPSDRFFAERPEGSVSTLKIQRTQQEDSAVYLCASSPQALREVSYEQYFGPGTRLTVT.

In its sample, this clone was seen a few times. The chain links TRBV19 to TRBJ2-7, with 11 nucleotides matching TRBD1. CDR3 length equals 12 residues. The V gene end was trimmed by 5 bases and the J gene end by 6 bases; junction bases not matched to a gene: 0. Germline CDR1 LNHDA, CDR2 SQIVND (reference sequence). CDR3 sequence reads: CASSGTGGEQYF. For the CDR3, the DNA is TGTGCCAGTAGTGGGACAGGGGGCGAGCAGTACTTC. Full variable domain (outside the CDR3, taken from reference TRBV19 and TRBJ2-7): DGGITQSPKYLFRKEGQNVTLSCEQNLNHDAMYWYRQDPGQGLRLIYYSQIVNDFQKGDIAEGYSVSREKKESFPLTVTSAQKNPTAFYLCASSGTGGEQYFGPGTRLTVT.

This chain joins TRBV7-8 and TRBJ2-4; TRBD2 aligns across 9 bases. From germline, CDR1 is SGHVS and CDR2 FQNEAQ. The V gene end was trimmed by 0 bases and the J gene end by 7 bases; junction bases not matched to a gene: 4. The CDR3 sequence is 15 residues long. CDR3 in amino acids: CASSLAGTSGNIQYF. CDR3 coding DNA: TGTGCCAGCAGCTTAGCGGGCACTAGCGGGAACATTCAGTACTTC.

The chain has TRBV7-2 and TRBJ2-5; unclear D gene. CDR1 and CDR2 (germline): SGHTA, FQGNSA. The CDR3 loop spans 13 amino acids. V dropped 1 base and J dropped 7 bases, with 10 bases sitting between them. CDR3: CASSLGILGTQYF. CDR3 nucleotides: TGTGCCAGCAGCTTAGGCATCCTCGGGACCCAGTACTTC.

Here the CDR3 DNA reads TGCGCCAGCAGCCCTGGTCGGACGGGAACGGGCTCTGGGGCCAACGTCCTGACTTTC. Its protein is CASSPGRTGTGSGANVLTF. The J gene is TRBJ2-6, the V gene TRBV5-1; tentatively, D is TRBD2 (5 bases). Deletions cut 4 bases from V and 0 bases from J, with 20 bases between. The length of the CDR3 is 19 residues. CDR1 is SGHRS, CDR2 YFSETQ, per germline.